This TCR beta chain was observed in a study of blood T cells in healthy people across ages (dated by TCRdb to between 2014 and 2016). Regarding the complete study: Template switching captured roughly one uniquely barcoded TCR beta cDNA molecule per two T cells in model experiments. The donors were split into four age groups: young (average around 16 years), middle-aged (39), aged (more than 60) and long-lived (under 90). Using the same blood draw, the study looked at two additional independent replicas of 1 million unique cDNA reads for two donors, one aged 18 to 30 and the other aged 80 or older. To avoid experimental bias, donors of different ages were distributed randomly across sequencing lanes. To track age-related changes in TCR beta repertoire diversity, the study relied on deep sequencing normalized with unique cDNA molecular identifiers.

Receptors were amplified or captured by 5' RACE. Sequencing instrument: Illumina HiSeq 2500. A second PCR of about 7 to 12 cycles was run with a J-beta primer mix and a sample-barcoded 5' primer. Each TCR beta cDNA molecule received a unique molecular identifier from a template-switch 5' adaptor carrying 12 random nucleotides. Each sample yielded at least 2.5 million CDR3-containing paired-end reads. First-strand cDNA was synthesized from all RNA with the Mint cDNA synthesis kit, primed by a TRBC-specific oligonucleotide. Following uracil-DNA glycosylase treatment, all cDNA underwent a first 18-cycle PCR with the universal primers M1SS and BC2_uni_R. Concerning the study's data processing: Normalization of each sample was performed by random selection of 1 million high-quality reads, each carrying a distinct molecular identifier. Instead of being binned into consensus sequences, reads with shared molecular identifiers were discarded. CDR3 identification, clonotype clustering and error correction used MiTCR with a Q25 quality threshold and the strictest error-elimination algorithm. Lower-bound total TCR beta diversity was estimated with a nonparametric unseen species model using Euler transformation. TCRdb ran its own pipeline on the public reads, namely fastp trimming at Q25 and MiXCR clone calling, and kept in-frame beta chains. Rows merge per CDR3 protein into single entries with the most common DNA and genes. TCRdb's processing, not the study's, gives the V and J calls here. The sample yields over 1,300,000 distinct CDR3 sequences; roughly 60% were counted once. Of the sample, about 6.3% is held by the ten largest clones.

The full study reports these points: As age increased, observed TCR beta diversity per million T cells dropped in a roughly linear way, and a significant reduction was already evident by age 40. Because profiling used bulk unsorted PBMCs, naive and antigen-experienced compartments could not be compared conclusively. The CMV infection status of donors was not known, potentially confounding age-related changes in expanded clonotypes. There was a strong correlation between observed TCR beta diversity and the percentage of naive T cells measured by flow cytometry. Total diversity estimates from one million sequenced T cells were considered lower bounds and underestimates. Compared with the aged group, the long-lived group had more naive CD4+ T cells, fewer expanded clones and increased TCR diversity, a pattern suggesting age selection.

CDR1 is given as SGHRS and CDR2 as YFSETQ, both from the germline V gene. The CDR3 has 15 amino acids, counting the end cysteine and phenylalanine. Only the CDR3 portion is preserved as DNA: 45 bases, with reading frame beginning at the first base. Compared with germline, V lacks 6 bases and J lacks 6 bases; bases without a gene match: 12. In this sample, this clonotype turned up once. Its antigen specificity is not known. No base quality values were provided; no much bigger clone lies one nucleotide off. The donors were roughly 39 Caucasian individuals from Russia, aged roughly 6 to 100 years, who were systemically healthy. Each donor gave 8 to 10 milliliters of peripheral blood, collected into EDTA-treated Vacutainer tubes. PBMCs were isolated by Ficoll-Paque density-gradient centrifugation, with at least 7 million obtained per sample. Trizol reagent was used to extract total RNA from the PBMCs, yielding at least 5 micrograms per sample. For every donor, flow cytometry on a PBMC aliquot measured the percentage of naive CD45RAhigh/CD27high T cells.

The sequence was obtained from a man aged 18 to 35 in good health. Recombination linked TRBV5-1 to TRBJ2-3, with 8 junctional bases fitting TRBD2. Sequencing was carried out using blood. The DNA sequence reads TGCGCCAGCAAACTAGTAGCGGGGAGTGGGGATACGCAGTATTTT. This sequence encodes CASKLVAGSGDTQYF.